One sample yielded the 4 T cell receptor beta chains listed below, sequenced in a study of blood T cell repertoires in COVID-19. TCRdb's copy holds only in-frame clones and misses some; the assay was immunoSEQ multiplex PCR. The sample yields roughly 130,000 clones, just under 80% seen once. The sample taken for sequencing was peripheral blood. Every receptor here comes from a man aged 55 to 70 with active or convalescent COVID-19.

This clone came up a few times. One end of the junction does not line up with germline, which may come from a read error. J is TRBJ1-2 and V is TRBV5-4; weak D call: TRBD1 (5 bases). The CDR3 has 12 amino acids. Germline V lookup: CDR1 SGHNT, CDR2 YYREEE (reference sequence). The CDR3 protein is CASTLDKYGYTF. The CDR3 region has the DNA TGTGCCAGCACCTTGGACAAGTATGGCTACACCTTC.

The rearrangement links TRBV4-3 to TRBJ2-5; D perhaps matches TRBD2 (5 bases). Trimming took 0 bases from V and 5 from J, leaving 7 bases between them. CDR1 is LGHNA, CDR2 YSLEER, per germline. The CDR3 extends over 13 amino acids. This CDR3 reads CASSQERGETQYF. In nucleotides, the CDR3 is TGCGCCAGCAGCCAAGAAAGAGGGGAGACCCAGTACTTC.

This chain links TRBV7-2 with TRBJ1-4; 7 nucleotides match TRBD1. The V segment lost 6 bases and the J segment 6 bases; nucleotides outside the gene matches: 4. The germline gives CDR1 SGHTA, CDR2 FQGNSA. The CDR3 sequence is 13 residues long. The CDR3 is CASSTGTDEKLFF. In DNA form, the CDR3 reads TGTGCCAGCAGTACCGGGACAGATGAAAAACTGTTTTTT.

The CDR3 sequence: CSARPVGYTF. The CDR3 DNA follows: TGCAGTGCTAGACCCGTTGGCTACACCTTC. The rearrangement joins TRBV20-1 to TRBJ1-2; no clear D. The CDR3 is 10 amino acids. Germline V gives CDR1 DFQATT, CDR2 SNEGSKA (reference sequence). Trimming stripped 2 bases from V and 7 bases from J, with 5 bases between.